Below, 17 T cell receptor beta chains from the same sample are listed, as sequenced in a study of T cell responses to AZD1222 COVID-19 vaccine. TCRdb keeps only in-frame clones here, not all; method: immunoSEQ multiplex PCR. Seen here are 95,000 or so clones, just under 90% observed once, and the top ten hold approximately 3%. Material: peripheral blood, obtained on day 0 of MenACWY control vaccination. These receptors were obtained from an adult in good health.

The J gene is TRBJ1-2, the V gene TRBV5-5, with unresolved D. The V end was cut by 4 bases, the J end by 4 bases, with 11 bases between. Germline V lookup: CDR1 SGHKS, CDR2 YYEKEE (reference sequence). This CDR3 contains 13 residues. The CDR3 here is CASSPGGIYGYTF. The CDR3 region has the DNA TGTGCCAGCAGCCCCGGTGGGATCTATGGCTACACCTTC.

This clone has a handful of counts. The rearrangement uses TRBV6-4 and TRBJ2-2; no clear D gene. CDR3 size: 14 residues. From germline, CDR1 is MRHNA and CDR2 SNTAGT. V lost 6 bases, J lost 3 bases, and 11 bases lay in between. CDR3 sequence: CASSPDMDTGELFF. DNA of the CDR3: TGTGCCAGCAGCCCGGATATGGACACCGGGGAGCTGTTTTTT.

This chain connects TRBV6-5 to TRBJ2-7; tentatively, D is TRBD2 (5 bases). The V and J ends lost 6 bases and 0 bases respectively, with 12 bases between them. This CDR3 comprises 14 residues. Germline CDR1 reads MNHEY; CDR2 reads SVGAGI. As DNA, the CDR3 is TGTGCCAGCAGGCTGGGAGTTTCCTCCTACGAGCAGTACTTC. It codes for CASRLGVSSYEQYF.

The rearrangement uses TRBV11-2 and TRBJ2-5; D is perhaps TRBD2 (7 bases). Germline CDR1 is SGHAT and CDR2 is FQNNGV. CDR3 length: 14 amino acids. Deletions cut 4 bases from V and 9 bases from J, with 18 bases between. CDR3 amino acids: CASSSGAGAQAQYF. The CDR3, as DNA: TGTGCCAGCAGCTCAGGGGCGGGGGCCCAGGCCCAGTACTTC.

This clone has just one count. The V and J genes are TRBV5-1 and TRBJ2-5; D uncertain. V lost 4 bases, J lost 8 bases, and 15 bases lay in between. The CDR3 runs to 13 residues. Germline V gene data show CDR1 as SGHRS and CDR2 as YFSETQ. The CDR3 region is CASSTSLKGTQYF. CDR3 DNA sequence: TGCGCCAGCAGCACTTCCTTGAAGGGTACCCAGTACTTC.

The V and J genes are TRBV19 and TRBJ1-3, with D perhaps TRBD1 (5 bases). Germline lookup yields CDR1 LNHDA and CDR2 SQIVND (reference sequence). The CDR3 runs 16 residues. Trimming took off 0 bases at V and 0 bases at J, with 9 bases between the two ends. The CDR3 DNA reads TGTGCCAGTAGTATAGAGGCCGACAGCTCTGGAAACACCATATATTTT. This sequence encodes CASSIEADSSGNTIYF.

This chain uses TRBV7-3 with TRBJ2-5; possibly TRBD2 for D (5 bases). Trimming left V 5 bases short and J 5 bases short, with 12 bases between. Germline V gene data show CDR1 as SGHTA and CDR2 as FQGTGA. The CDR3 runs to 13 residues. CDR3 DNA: TGTGCCAGCAGCCCATCGGGGTGGGAGACCCAGTACTTC. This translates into CASSPSGWETQYF.

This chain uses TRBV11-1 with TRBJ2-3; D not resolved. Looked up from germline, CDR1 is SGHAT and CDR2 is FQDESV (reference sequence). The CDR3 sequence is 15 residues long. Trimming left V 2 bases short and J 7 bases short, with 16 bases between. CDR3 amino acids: CASSLNPASVHTQYF. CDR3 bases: TGTGCCAGCAGCTTAAATCCGGCTTCAGTTCATACGCAGTATTTT. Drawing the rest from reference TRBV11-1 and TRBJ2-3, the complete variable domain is EAEVAQSPRYKITEKSQAVAFWCDPISGHATLYWYRQILGQGPELLVQFQDESVVDDSQLPKDRFSAERLKGVDSTLKIQPAELGDSAMYLCASSLNPASVHTQYFGPGTRLTVL.

The CDR3 loop reads CARGQQNTGELFF. CDR3 DNA: TGTGCGCGGGGACAGCAGAACACCGGGGAGCTGTTTTTT. The genes are TRBV30 and TRBJ2-2, with a possible D match to TRBD1 (7 bases). Per germline, CDR1 GTSNPN and CDR2 SVGIG (reference sequence). The CDR3 has 13 residues.

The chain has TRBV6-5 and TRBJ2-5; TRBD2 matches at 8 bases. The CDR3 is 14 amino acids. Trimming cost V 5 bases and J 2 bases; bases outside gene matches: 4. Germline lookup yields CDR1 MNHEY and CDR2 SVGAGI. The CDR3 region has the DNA TGTGCCAGCAGTACGGGACTAGATCAAGAGACCCAGTACTTC. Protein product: CASSTGLDQETQYF.

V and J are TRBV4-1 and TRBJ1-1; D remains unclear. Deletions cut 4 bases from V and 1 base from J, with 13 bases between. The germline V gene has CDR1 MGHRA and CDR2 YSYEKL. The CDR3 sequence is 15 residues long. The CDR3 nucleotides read TGCGCCAGCAGCCTGGCGGCTCCTGGGAACACTGAAGCTTTCTTT. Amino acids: CASSLAAPGNTEAFF.

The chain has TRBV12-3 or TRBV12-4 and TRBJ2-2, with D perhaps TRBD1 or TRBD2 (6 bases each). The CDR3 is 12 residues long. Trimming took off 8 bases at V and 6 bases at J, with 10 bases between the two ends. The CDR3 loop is CASGRGAGELFF. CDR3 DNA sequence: TGTGCCAGCGGAAGGGGGGCCGGGGAGCTGTTTTTT.

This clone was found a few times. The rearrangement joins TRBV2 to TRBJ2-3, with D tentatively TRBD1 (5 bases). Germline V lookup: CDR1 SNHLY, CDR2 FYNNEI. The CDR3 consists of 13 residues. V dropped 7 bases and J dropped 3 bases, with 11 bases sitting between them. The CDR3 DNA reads TGTGCCAGCAACCTAGGGGCGACAGATACGCAGTATTTT. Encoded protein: CASNLGATDTQYF.

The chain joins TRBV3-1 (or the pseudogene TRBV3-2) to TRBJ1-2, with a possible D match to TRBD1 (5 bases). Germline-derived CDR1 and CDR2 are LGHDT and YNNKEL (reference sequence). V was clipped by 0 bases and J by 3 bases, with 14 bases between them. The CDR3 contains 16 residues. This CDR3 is CASSQDLAGRHYGYTF. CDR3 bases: TGTGCCAGCAGCCAAGATTTGGCAGGGAGGCACTATGGCTACACCTTC.

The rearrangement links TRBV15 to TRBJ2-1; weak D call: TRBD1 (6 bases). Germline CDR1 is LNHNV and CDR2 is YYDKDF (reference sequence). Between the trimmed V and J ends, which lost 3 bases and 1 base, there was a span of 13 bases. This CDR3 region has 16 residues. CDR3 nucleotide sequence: TGTGCCACCAGCAGGGACCGAGGGGGTTCCTACAATGAGCAGTTCTTC. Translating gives CATSRDRGGSYNEQFF.

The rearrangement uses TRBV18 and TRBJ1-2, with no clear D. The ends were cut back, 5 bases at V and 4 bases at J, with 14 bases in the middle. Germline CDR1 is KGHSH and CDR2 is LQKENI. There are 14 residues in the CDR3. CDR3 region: CASSVTPGSYGYTF. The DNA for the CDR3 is TGTGCCAGCTCAGTAACACCCGGGAGCTATGGCTACACCTTC. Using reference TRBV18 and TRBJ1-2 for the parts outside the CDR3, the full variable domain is NAGVMQNPRHLVRRRGQEARLRCSPMKGHSHVYWYRQLPEEGLKFMVYLQKENIIDESGMPKERFSAEFPKEGPSILRIQQVVRGDSAAYFCASSVTPGSYGYTFGSGTRLTVV.

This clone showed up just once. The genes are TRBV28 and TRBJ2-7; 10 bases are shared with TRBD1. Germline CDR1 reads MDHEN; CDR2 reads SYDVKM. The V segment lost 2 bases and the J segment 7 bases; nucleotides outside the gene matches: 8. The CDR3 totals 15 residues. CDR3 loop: CASSLPGQGGGEQYF. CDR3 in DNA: TGTGCCAGCAGTTTACCAGGACAGGGGGGAGGGGAGCAGTACTTC. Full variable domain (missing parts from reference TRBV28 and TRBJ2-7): DVKVTQSSRYLVKRTGEKVFLECVQDMDHENMFWYRQDPGLGLRLIYFSYDVKMKEKGDIPEGYSVSREKKERFSLILESASTNQTSMYLCASSLPGQGGGEQYFGPGTRLTVT.